This T cell receptor beta chain was found in a study of siplizumab effects on memory and regulatory T cells. Produced via immunoSEQ multiplex PCR; TCRdb's table is partial and in-frame only. This table has around 100,000 clones, about 94% appearing once. The sequence was collected from a human donor in good health. The sequenced sample was non-Treg CD4+ T cells sorted from blood.

The CDR3 DNA is TGTGCCAGCGTACCGGGACAGGGGGTAGTGGAGACCCAGTACTTC. It yields the protein CASVPGQGVVETQYF. The rearrangement links TRBV18 to TRBJ2-5; TRBD1 agrees at 11 bases. The V and J ends lost 8 bases and 5 bases, in that order; junction bases with no gene match: 10. This CDR3 comprises 15 residues. Germline assignment: CDR1 KGHSH and CDR2 LQKENI.